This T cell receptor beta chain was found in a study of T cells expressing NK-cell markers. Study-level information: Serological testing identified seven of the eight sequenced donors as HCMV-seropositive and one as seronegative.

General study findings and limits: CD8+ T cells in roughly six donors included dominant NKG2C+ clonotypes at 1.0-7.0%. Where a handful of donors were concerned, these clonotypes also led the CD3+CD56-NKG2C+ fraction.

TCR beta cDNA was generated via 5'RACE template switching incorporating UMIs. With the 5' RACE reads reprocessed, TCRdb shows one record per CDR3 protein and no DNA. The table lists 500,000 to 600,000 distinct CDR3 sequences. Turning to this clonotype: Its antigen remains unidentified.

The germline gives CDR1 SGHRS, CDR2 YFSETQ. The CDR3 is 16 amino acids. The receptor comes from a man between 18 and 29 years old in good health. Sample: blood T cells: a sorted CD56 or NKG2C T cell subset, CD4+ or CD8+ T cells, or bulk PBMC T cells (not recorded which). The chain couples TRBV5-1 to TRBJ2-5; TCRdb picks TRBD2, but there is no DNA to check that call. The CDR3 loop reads CASSLFGGGDQETQYF.